These 14 T cell receptor beta chains share one sample of origin, sequenced in a study of T-cell memory formation after mild COVID-19. TCRdb itself ran the 5' RACE reads through MiXCR, one entry per CDR3 protein. The sample records 350,000 or so distinct CDR3 sequences, approximately 12% being singletons. Sequencing was carried out using PBMCs or a T cell subset sorted from them (not recorded which). These receptors were collected from a man younger than 35 who had mild COVID-19 (a few samples of this study predate the infection). Cell type and time point are not known.

The chain has TRBV6-6 and TRBJ1-1; no clear D gene. Germline V gene lookup returns CDR1 MNHNY and CDR2 SVGAGI (reference sequence). The CDR3 sequence is 15 residues long. V gave up 5 bases and J gave up 0 bases, with 13 bases separating them. The CDR3 sequence is CASSQTGFMNTEAFF. CDR3 nucleotides: TGTGCCAGCAGTCAAACCGGTTTTATGAACACTGAAGCTTTCTTT.

Here the CDR3 reads CASSPYGGSGNTIYF. Written as DNA, the CDR3 is TGTGCCAGCAGCCCTTACGGAGGCTCTGGAAACACCATATATTTT. The rearrangement uses TRBV12-3 or TRBV12-4 and TRBJ1-3; D remains ambiguous. There are 15 residues in the CDR3. Trimming removed 6 bases from V and 0 bases from J, with 12 bases in between.

V is TRBV20-1 and J is TRBJ2-7; no clear D. Trimming removed 6 bases from V and 9 bases from J, with 21 bases in between. The CDR3 is made up of 13 amino acids. CDR1 is DFQATT, CDR2 SNEGSKA, per germline (reference sequence). The CDR3 loop is CSASDMGPQVQYF. CDR3 DNA sequence: TGCAGTGCCAGCGACATGGGCCCTCAGGTGCAGTACTTC.

The chain has TRBV6-5 and TRBJ1-1, with D tentatively TRBD1 (6 bases). The germline CDR1 and CDR2 sequences are MNHEY and SVGAGI. The V end was cut by 2 bases, the J end by 2 bases, with 9 bases between. The CDR3 length is 14 residues. CDR3 sequence: CASSYGGANTEAFF. The CDR3 DNA sequence: TGTGCCAGCAGTTACGGGGGGGCTAACACTGAAGCTTTCTTT.

V gene TRBV12-3 or TRBV12-4 combines with J gene TRBJ2-7; TRBD1 might be the D (6 bases). V lost 3 bases, J lost 3 bases, and 12 bases lay in between. The CDR3 covers 14 residues. The CDR3 DNA reads as TGTGCCAGCAGTTTTGGGACAATTGGCTACGAGCAGTACGTC. It specifies CASSFGTIGYEQYV.

The V and J genes are TRBV7-9 and TRBJ1-2; 7 positions match TRBD1. With V trimmed by 4 bases and J by 4 bases, 9 bases remained unmatched. CDR3 length: 15 amino acids. From germline, CDR1 is SEHNR and CDR2 FQNEAQ (reference sequence). The CDR3 bases are TGTGCCAGCAGCTCGACGGACAGGAACCCCTATGGCTACACCTTC. Amino acids: CASSSTDRNPYGYTF.

This clonotype was picked up a small number of times. The gene calls are TRBV9 and TRBJ1-3; D may be TRBD1 (5 bases). CDR1 and CDR2 (germline): SGDLS, YYNGEE. Trimming took 4 bases from V and 8 from J, leaving 19 bases between them. CDR3 size: 15 residues. CDR3 amino acids: CASSTPGLPADTIYF. Here the CDR3 DNA reads TGTGCCAGCAGCACTCCGGGACTTCCTGCGGACACCATATATTTT.

This clonotype was detected a few times. The chain has TRBV6-6 and TRBJ2-5, with a weak D call TRBD2 (5 bases). The CDR3 covers 17 residues. Germline values: CDR1 MNHNY, CDR2 SVGAGI (reference sequence). Trimming stripped 3 bases from V and 5 bases from J, with 22 bases between. Written as DNA, the CDR3 is TGTGCCAGCAGTTATCCGGAGGAGCCCCTTACCCCGGAGACCCAGTACTTC. It translates to CASSYPEEPLTPETQYF.

In its sample, this clonotype was seen a few times. The chain links TRBV12-5 to TRBJ2-1, with 15 bases identical to TRBD2. V was pared by 2 bases and J by 8 bases, with 7 bases of the junction left unmatched. Germline V gene data show CDR1 as LGHNT and CDR2 as FRNRAP. This CDR3 is built from 17 residues. The CDR3 reads CASGLPSGLAGGDEQFF. The CDR3 DNA follows: TGTGCTAGTGGTTTGCCATCGGGACTAGCGGGGGGCGATGAGCAGTTCTTC.

The genes are TRBV25-1 and TRBJ2-5, with D possibly matching TRBD2 (7 bases). CDR3 length equals 15 residues. The V gene's germline CDR1 is MGHDK and CDR2 SYGVNS. V lost 0 bases to trimming and J lost 5 bases, with 13 bases between them. CDR3 coding DNA: TGTGCCAGCAGTGAATATAAACAGGGAGGGGAGACCCAGTACTTC. It yields the protein CASSEYKQGGETQYF.

This clonotype came up a few times. The CDR3 DNA follows: TGCAGTGCTAACCCTCCGGGACATCCATTATACGAGCAGTACGTC. Its protein is CSANPPGHPLYEQYV. The chain links TRBV20-1 to TRBJ2-7, with D tentatively TRBD1 (6 bases). Trimming shortened V by 4 bases and J by 4 bases, and 20 bases separated the two germline ends. The CDR3 consists of 15 residues. The germline CDR1 and CDR2 sequences are DFQATT and SNEGSKA (reference sequence).

The rearrangement links TRBV24-1 to TRBJ2-1, with D maybe TRBD2 (5 bases). This CDR3 is built from 15 residues. Germline V gene sequence: CDR1 KGHDR, CDR2 SFDVKD. V lost 0 bases to trimming and J lost 0 bases, with 5 bases between them. CDR3 in DNA: TGTGCCACCAGTGATTTGCGGGGCTCCTACAATGAGCAGTTCTTC. The encoded protein is CATSDLRGSYNEQFF.

This clonotype has just a few counts. V usage is TRBV1 and J usage is TRBJ2-7. TRBV1 represents a pseudogene. There are 14 residues in the CDR3. The CDR3 spells CTSSPRPGPYEQYV. The CDR3 DNA reads as TGCACCAGCAGCCCGAGGCCAGGTCCATACGAGCAGTACGTC.

This clonotype was seen a few times. The chain recombines TRBV14 with TRBJ2-1; 7 bases are shared with TRBD1. This CDR3 region has 15 residues. Germline CDR1 is SGHDN and CDR2 is FVKESK. V shed 1 base, J shed 9 bases, and the junction held 9 bases outside the gene matches. The chain's CDR3 is CASSQVEGALSEQFF. The CDR3 coding sequence is TGTGCCAGCAGCCAAGTAGAGGGGGCCCTGAGTGAGCAGTTCTTC. The variable domain in full, completed from reference TRBV14 and TRBJ2-1, reads EAGVTQFPSHSVIEKGQTVTLRCDPISGHDNLYWYRRVMGKEIKFLLHFVKESKQDESGMPNNRFLAERTGGTYSTLKVQPAELEDSGVYFCASSQVEGALSEQFFGPGTRLTVL.